The source of this TCR beta chain is a study of long-term antiretroviral therapy in people with HIV. CDR1 and CDR2 from the germline V gene are LGHNT and FRNRAP. This CDR3 contains 18 residues. J gave up 11 bases and V 3 bases, and 20 bases lay outside the gene matches. Sequencing relied on immunoSEQ assay v3.0, run at survey level. This table comes from immunoSEQ multiplex PCR, and its TCRdb copy is limited to in-frame clones, with some not included. The table records roughly 40,000 clones, 65% to 90% of them present only once. The receptor was derived from a woman younger than 30 with HIV. Sequencing was performed on unsorted PBMCs, taken just before starting antiretroviral therapy. This chain joins TRBV12-5 and TRBJ1-1; 11 bases line up with TRBD1. Written as DNA, the CDR3 is TGTGCTAGTGGTTTCGGTTTGGACAGGGGGCTTCCCAAGGGGGCGGCTTTCTTT. Translated: CASGFGLDRGLPKGAAFF. The full variable domain, completed using reference TRBV12-5 and TRBJ1-1, is DARVTQTPRHKVTEMGQEVTMRCQPILGHNTVFWYRQTMMQGLELLAYFRNRAPLDDSGMPKDRFSAEMPDATLATLKIQPSEPRDSAVYFCASGFGLDRGLPKGAAFFGQGTRLTVV.